Included here is one T cell receptor (beta chain) sequence, with context. Its antigen is not yet known. Base qualities are not provided; no much larger clone lies one nucleotide away. High-throughput TCRbeta CDR3 sequencing of frozen genomic DNA was performed by immunoSEQ, with PCR amplification, mapping, bias correction and internal controls included. The study's processing was this. Productive rearrangements were kept, and unique TCRbeta sequences were defined by CDR3 nucleotide sequence plus V and J gene. Donor-reactive sequences required at least 5-fold expansion in CFSE-low cells versus unstimulated pre-transplant cells and at least 0.01% frequency. Minimum frequency thresholds were set for each subject on the basis of the unstimulated sample with the lowest template count, so that a detection power of at least 90% was ensured. Repertoire turnover was measured by Jensen-Shannon divergence between the top 1000 TCRbeta sequences post- and pre-transplant. Changes in detection of donor-reactive sequences were tested with two-sided Fisher's exact tests. TCRdb provides this immuneACCESS table in a form limited to in-frame rearrangements. Some clones are lacking; in checked studies, under half of them reflect an unresolved V gene, and why the rest are absent is not known. The DNA gave D and trimming, while V, J and clone size come from that table. The sample includes about 76,000 clones, with roughly 85% observed a single time. The ten most abundant clones make up 2.5% to 3.5% of the sample.

These data belong to a study of T cell clones after liver transplantation (dated by TCRdb to the late 2010s). For the study in its entirety: ITN030ST, the source of the samples, was a randomized trial that attempted immunosuppression withdrawal within 2 years of liver transplantation. A cohort of 8 liver transplant recipients was studied, of whom 3 were classified as tolerant and 5 as non-tolerant. Blood samples were collected pre-transplant, pre-randomization before withdrawal, and post-randomization after either full withdrawal or failed withdrawal. Donor-reactive T cell clones were identified by TCRbeta sequencing following a pre-transplant mixed lymphocyte reaction and were subsequently tracked in post-transplant blood. Tolerance was defined as complete immunosuppression withdrawal for at least one year with no rise in liver enzymes beyond twice the upper limit of normal. Of the eight recipients, a few were HCV-positive, while the remaining recipients had been transplanted for non-autoimmune, non-viral indications. Subjects received no induction therapy and standard immunosuppression until randomization at 12-24 months post-transplant. Third party-reactive TCRbeta sequences were also identified from pre-transplant MLRs to serve as an antigen-independent comparator for donor-reactive sequences. Results and caveats for the whole study, not just this receptor: Because of small, heterogeneous patient numbers and non-standardized post-transplant time points, the conclusions were only preliminary. Since no allograft tissue specimens were available, donor-reactive T cells may have migrated into the graft instead of being deleted. When repertoire turnover was accounted for, significantly reduced detection of donor-reactive sequences was found in 7 of 8 subjects for CD4 and in 8 of 8 subjects for CD8. Donor-reactive sequences declined more than third party-reactive ones, suggesting partial antigen-specific deletion unrelated to withdrawal success. In two subjects, low numbers of available donor cells limited the measurable donor-reactive repertoire. Circulating donor-reactive CD4 TCRbeta sequences fell significantly post-transplant in most of the 8 subjects, irrespective of tolerance or HCV status.

Unstimulated PBMCs, after thawing, were stained for CD3, CD4 and CD8 and then FACS-sorted into CD3+CD4+ and CD3+CD8+ populations. All 8 studied subjects were randomized to immunosuppression withdrawal. The Qiagen DNeasy Blood and Tissue Kit was used to isolate genomic DNA. From the cysteine up to the phenylalanine, the CDR3 has a length of 18 residues. Only CDR3 DNA remains: 54 bases, in frame from the first base. Ends trimmed: V by 3 bases, J by 1 base; bases unmatched to a gene: 7. In this chain, TRBV23-1 is recombined with TRBJ2-2, and 11 junctional nucleotides match TRBD2. TRBV23-1 is an open reading frame, and its role is uncertain. The sequencing here drew on CD4+ T cells from blood, taken at the 22-month timepoint. The receptor was isolated from a human patient who received a liver transplant. Some T cells may derive from the graft donor when a transplant has been performed. The DNA sequence reads TGCGCCAGCAGTCACAGTAGCGGGGGGGCCGGGAACACCGGGGAGCTGTTTTTT. Translated, it reads CASSHSSGGAGNTGELFF.